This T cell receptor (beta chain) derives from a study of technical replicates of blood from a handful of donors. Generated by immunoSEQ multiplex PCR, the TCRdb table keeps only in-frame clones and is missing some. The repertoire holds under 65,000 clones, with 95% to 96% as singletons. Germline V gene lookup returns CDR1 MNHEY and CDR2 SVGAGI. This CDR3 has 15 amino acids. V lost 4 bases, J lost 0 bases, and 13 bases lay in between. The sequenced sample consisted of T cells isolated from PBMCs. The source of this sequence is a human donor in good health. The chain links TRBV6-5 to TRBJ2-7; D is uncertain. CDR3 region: CASSLETSSSYEQYF. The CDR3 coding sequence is TGTGCCAGCAGTTTGGAGACTTCCAGCTCCTACGAGCAGTACTTC.